One and the same sample provided the 7 T cell receptor beta chains below, sequenced in a study of CD8 T cells in Susac syndrome. Roughly 0.45 to 1 ug RNA was reverse transcribed with random hexamers. MiXCR, applied by TCRdb to the immunoSEQ multiplex PCR reads, yields one record per CDR3 protein. The sample lists approximately 80,000 distinct CDR3 sequences, 90% to 95% occurring once. Sequenced input: CD8+ T cells from PBMCs. The receptors shown here come from a human donor with multiple sclerosis.

The chain has TRBV12-3 or TRBV12-4 and TRBJ2-3, with a tentative D call TRBD1 (5 bases). Deletions cut 4 bases from V and 2 bases from J, with 10 bases between. This CDR3 contains 14 residues. CDR3: CASSSTTDTDTQYF. In DNA, the CDR3 is TGTGCCAGCAGTTCAACGACAGACACAGATACGCAGTATTTT.

The V and J genes are TRBV7-2 and TRBJ2-3, with 7 bases lining up with TRBD2. The V gene's germline CDR1 is SGHTA and CDR2 FQGNSA. V lost 6 bases, J lost 6 bases, and 12 bases stayed unmatched. This CDR3 region has 15 residues. The CDR3 region is CASRKRDYFSDTQYF. The CDR3 region has the DNA TGTGCCAGCAGAAAGCGGGATTACTTCAGTGATACGCAGTATTTT.

The chain has TRBV5-6 and TRBJ1-5; D gene uncertain. The CDR3 spans 15 residues. The V gene lost 0 bases and the J gene lost 0 bases, with 7 bases spanning the gap. Germline CDR1 and CDR2: SGHDT and YYEEEE. The CDR3 coding sequence is TGTGCCAGCAGCTTGGACGGCAGTAGCAATCAGCCCCAGCATTTT. Its protein is CASSLDGSSNQPQHF.

The genes are TRBV19 and TRBJ2-2; D might be TRBD1 or TRBD2, each matching 5 bases. With 2 bases removed from V and 6 bases from J, the gap between germline ends came to 7 bases. The CDR3 has 13 amino acids. Germline lookup yields CDR1 LNHDA and CDR2 SQIVND (reference sequence). The CDR3 coding sequence is TGTGCCAGTAGTATAATGGGGGCCGGGGAGCTGTTTTTT. Protein sequence: CASSIMGAGELFF. Full variable domain (rest looked up from reference TRBV19 and TRBJ2-2): DGGITQSPKYLFRKEGQNVTLSCEQNLNHDAMYWYRQDPGQGLRLIYYSQIVNDFQKGDIAEGYSVSREKKESFPLTVTSAQKNPTAFYLCASSIMGAGELFFGEGSRLTVL.

This clonotype was recorded once. The chain employs TRBV2 and TRBJ2-7; D is ambiguous. This CDR3 comprises 11 residues. The germline V gene encodes CDR1 SNHLY and CDR2 FYNNEI. Deletions cut 4 bases from V and 4 bases from J, with 5 bases between. The CDR3 region has the DNA TGTGCCAGCAGTGCTGTTTACGAGCAGTACTTC. Amino acid sequence: CASSAVYEQYF.

The V and J genes are TRBV3-1 and TRBJ1-3, with no clear D. V gave up 1 base and J gave up 8 bases, with 9 bases separating them. This CDR3 is built from 13 residues. CDR1 is LGHDT, CDR2 YNNKEL, per germline (reference sequence). CDR3 sequence (DNA): TGTGCCAGCAGCCAAGCCCGACGGGACACCATATATTTT. It yields the protein CASSQARRDTIYF.

The V and J genes are TRBV20-1 and TRBJ2-7; 7 bases are shared with TRBD1. The CDR3 runs to 14 residues. The ends lost 5 bases at V and 0 bases at J; junction bases unmatched: 7. Germline CDR1 DFQATT, CDR2 SNEGSKA (reference sequence). CDR3 sequence: CSALGQDSSYEQYF. The CDR3 DNA follows: TGCAGTGCTTTAGGACAGGATTCCTCCTACGAGCAGTACTTC.